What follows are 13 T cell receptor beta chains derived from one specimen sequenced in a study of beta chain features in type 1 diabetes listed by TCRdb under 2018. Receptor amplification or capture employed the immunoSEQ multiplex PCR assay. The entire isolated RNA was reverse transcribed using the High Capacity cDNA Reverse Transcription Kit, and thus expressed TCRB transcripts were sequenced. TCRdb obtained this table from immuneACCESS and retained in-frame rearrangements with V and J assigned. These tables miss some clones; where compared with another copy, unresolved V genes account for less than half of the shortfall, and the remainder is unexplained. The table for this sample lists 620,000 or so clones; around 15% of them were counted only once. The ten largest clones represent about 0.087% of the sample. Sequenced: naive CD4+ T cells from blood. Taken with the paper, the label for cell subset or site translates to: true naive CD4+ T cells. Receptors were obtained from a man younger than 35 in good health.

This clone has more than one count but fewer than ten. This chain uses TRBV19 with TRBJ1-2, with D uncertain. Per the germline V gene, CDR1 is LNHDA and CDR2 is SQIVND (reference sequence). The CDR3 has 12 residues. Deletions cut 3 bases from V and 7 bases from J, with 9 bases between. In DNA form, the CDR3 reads TGTGCCAGTAGTATGGAGAAGAGTGGCTACACCTTC. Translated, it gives CASSMEKSGYTF. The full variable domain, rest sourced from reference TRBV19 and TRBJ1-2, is DGGITQSPKYLFRKEGQNVTLSCEQNLNHDAMYWYRQDPGQGLRLIYYSQIVNDFQKGDIAEGYSVSREKKESFPLTVTSAQKNPTAFYLCASSMEKSGYTFGSGTRLTVV.

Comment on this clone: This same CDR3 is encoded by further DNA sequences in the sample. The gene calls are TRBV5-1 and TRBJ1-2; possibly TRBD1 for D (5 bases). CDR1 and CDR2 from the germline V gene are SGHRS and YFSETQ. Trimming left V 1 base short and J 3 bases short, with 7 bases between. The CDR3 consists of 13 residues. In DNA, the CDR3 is TGCGCCAGCAGCTTGACAGGTGACTATGGCTACACCTTC. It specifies CASSLTGDYGYTF.

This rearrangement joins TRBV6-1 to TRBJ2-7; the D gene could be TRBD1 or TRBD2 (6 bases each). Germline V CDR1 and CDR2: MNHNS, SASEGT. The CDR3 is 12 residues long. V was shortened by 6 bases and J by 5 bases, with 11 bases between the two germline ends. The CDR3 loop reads CASRGGTNEQYF. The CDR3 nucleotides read TGTGCCAGCAGAGGAGGGACAAACGAGCAGTACTTC.

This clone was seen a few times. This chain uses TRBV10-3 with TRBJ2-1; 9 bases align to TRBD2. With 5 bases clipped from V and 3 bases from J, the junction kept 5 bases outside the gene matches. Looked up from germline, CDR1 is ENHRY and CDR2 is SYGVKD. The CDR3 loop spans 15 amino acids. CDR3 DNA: TGTGCCATCAGTAGGGAACTAGCGGGCTACAATGAGCAGTTCTTC. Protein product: CAISRELAGYNEQFF.

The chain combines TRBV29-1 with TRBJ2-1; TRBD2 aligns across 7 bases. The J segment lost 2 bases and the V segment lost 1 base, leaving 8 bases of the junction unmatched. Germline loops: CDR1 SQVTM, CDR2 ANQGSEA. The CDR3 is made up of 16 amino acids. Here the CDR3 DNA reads TGCAGCGTTGAAGCCATGCTAGCGGTTCCCTACAATGAGCAGTTCTTC. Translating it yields CSVEAMLAVPYNEQFF.

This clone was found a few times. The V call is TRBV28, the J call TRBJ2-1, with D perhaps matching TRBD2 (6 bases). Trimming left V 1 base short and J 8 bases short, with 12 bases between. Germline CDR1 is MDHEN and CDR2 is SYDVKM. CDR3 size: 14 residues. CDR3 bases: TGTGCCAGCAGTTTATCTATGAGCGGGTATGAGCAGTTCTTC. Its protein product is CASSLSMSGYEQFF.

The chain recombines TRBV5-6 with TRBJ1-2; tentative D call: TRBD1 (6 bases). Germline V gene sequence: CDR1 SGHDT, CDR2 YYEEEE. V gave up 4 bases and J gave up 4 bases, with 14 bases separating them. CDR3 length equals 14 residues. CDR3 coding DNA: TGTGCCAGCAGCCGCGACAGGCTGACCTATGGCTACACCTTC. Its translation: CASSRDRLTYGYTF.

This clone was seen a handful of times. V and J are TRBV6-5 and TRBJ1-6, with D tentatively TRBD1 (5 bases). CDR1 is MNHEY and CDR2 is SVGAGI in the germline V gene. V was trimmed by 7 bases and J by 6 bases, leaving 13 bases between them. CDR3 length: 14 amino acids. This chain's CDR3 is CASKSGEVNSPLHF. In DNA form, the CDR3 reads TGTGCCAGCAAATCGGGGGAAGTTAATTCACCCCTCCACTTT.

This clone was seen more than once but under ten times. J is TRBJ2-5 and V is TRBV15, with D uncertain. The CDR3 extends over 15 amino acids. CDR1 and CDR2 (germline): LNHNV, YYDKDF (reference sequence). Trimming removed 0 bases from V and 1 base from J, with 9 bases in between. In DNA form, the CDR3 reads TGTGCCACCAGCAGAGATGGGCAGACCCAAGAGACCCAGTACTTC. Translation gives CATSRDGQTQETQYF.

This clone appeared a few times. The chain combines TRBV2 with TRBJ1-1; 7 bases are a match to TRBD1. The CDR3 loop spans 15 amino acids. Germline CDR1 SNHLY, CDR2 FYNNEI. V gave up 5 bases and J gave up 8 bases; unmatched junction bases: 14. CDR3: CASSKDRTLTGEAFF. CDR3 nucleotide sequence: TGTGCCAGCAGTAAGGACAGGACTTTGACTGGGGAAGCTTTCTTT.

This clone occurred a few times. The CDR3 nucleotides read TGTGCCAGCAGCCCTCCCACGGGGACACCTCAAGAGACCCAGTACTTC. It is translated as CASSPPTGTPQETQYF. This rearrangement joins TRBV6-6 to TRBJ2-5; TRBD1 is a possible D gene (6 bases). This CDR3 has 16 amino acids. Germline V gene data show CDR1 as MNHNY and CDR2 as SVGAGI (reference sequence). V was trimmed by 6 bases and J by 2 bases, leaving 19 bases between them.

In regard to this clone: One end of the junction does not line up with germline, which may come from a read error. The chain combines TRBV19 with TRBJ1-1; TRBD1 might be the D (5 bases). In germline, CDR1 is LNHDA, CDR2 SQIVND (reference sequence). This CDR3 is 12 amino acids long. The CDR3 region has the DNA TGTGCCAGTAGTATTCCTGACAACCAGGGCGCGTTT. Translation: CASSIPDNQGAF.

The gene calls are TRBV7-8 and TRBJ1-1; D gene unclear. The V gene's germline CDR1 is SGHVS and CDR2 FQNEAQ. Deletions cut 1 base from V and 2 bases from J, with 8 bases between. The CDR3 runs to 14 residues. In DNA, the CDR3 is TGTGCCAGCAGCTTAGGCGGGAGCAACACTGAAGCTTTCTTT. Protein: CASSLGGSNTEAFF.